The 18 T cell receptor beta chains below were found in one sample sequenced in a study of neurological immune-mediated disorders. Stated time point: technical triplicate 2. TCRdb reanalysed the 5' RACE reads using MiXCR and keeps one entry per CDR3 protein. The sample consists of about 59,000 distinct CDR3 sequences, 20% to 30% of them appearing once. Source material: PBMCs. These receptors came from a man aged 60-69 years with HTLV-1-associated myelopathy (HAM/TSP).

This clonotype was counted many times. CDR3 sequence (DNA): TGCGCCAGCAAGCCGAACTCCCGGGCCAACTCTGGAAACACCATATATTTT. Protein sequence: CASKPNSRANSGNTIYF. The chain employs TRBV5-1 and TRBJ1-3; D is undetermined. CDR3 length: 17 amino acids. Per germline, CDR1 SGHRS and CDR2 YFSETQ. The germline V and J ends were trimmed by 6 bases and 0 bases, with 19 bases remaining between them.

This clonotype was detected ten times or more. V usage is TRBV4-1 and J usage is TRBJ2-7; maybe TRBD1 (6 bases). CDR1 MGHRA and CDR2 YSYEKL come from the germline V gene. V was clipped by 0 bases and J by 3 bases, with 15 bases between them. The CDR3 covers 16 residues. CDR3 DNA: TGCGCCAGCAGCCAAGAGACCAGGGGTCAGGGCTACGAGCAGTACTTC. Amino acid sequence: CASSQETRGQGYEQYF.

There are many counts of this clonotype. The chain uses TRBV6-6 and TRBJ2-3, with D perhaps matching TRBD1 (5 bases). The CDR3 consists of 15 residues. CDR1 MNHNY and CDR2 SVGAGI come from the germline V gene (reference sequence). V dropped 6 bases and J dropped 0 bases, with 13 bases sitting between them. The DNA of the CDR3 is TGTGCCAGCAGCTCACAGGAGACTAGCACAGATACGCAGTATTTT. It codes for CASSSQETSTDTQYF.

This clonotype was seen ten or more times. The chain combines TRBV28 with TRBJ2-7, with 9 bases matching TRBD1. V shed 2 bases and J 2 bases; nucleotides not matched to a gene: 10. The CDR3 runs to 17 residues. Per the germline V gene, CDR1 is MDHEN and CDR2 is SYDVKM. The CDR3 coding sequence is TGTGCCAGCAGTTTAGGGGGACAGGGCCTTTTACCCTACGAGCAGTACTTC. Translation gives CASSLGGQGLLPYEQYF.

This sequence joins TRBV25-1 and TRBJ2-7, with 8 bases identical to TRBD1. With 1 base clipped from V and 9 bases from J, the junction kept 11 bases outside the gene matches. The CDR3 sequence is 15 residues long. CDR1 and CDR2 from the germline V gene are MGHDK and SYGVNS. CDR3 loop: CASSEWRTGLSSQYF. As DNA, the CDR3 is TGTGCCAGCAGTGAATGGAGGACAGGGCTAAGTTCGCAGTACTTC.

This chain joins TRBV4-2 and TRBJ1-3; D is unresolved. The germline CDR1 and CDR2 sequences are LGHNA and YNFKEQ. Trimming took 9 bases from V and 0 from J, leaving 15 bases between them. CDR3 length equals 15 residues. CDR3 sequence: CASIFGVLSGNTIYF. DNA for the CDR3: TGTGCCAGTATCTTCGGGGTTCTCTCTGGAAACACCATATATTTT.

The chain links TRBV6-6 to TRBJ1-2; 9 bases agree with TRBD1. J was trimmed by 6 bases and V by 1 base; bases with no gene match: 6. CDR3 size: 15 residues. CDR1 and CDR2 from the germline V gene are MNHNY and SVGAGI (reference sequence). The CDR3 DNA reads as TGTGCCAGCAGTTACTTAATACAGGGGGCGAATGGCTACACCTTC. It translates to CASSYLIQGANGYTF.

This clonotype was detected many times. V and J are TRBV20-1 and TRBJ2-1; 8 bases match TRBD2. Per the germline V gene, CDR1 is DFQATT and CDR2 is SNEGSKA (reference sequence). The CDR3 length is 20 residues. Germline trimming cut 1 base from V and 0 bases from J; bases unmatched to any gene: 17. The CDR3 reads CSARALPGTRRPYSYNEQFF. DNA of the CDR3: TGCAGTGCTAGAGCCCTACCCGGGACTAGACGCCCCTACTCCTACAATGAGCAGTTCTTC.

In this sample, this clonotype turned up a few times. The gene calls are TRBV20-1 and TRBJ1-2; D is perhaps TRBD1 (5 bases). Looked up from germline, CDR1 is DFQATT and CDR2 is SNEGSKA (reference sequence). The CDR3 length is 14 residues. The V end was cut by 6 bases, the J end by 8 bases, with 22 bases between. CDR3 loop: CSADLYHRKEGYTF. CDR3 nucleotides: TGCAGTGCCGACCTTTATCACAGGAAAGAAGGCTACACCTTC.

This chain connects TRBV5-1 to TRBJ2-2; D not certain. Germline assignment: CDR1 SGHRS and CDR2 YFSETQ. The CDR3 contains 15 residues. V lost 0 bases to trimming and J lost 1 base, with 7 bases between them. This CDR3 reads CASSLGARNTGELFF. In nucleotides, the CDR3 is TGCGCCAGCAGCTTGGGGGCTAGGAACACCGGGGAGCTGTTTTTT. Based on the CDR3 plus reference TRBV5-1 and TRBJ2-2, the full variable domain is KAGVTQTPRYLIKTRGQQVTLSCSPISGHRSVSWYQQTPGQGLQFLFEYFSETQRNKGNFPGRFSGRQFSNSRSEMNVSTLELGDSALYLCASSLGARNTGELFFGEGSRLTVL.

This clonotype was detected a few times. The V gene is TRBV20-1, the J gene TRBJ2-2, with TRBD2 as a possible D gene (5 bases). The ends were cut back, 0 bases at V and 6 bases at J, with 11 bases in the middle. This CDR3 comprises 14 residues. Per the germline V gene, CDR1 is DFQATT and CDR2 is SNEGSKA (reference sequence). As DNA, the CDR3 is TGCAGTGCTAGAGACGACAAGAGGGCCGGGGAGCTGTTTTTT. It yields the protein CSARDDKRAGELFF.

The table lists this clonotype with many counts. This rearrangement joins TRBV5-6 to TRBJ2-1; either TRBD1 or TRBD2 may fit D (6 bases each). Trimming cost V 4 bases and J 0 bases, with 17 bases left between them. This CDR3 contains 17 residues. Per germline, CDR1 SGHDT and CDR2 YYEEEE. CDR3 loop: CASSMFGGGSSYNEQFF. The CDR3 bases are TGTGCCAGCAGCATGTTCGGGGGCGGTAGCTCCTACAATGAGCAGTTCTTC.

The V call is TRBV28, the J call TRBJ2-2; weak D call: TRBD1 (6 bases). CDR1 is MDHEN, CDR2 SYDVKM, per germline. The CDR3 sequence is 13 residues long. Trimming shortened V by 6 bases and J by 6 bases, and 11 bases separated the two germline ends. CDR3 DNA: TGTGCCAGCAGAAGACAGGTCCCCGGGGAGCTGTTTTTT. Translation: CASRRQVPGELFF.

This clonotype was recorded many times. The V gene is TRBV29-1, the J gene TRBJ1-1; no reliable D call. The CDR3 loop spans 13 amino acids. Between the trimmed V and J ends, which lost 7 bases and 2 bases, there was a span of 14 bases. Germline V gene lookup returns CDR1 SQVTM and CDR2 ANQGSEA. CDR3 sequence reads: CSAAWLGNTEAFF. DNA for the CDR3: TGCAGCGCTGCTTGGCTGGGAAACACTGAAGCTTTCTTT.

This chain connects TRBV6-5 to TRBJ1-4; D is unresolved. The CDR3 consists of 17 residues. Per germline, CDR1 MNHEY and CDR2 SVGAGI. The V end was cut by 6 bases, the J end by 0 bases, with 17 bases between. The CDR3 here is CASSRKPPVATNEKLFF. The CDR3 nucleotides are TGTGCCAGCAGCCGCAAGCCCCCCGTCGCAACTAATGAAAAACTGTTTTTT.

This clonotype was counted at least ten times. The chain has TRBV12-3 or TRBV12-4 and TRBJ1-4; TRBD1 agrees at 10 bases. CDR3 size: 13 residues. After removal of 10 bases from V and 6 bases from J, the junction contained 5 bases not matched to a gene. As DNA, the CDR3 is TGTGCCACCCAGACAGGGGGCCATGAAAAACTGTTTTTT. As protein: CATQTGGHEKLFF.

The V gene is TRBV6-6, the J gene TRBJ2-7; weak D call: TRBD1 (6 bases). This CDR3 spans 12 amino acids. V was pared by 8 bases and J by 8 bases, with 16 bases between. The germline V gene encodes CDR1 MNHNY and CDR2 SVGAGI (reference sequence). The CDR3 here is CASPRGTAQQYF. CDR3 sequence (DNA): TGTGCCAGCCCGAGGGGGACCGCGCAGCAGTACTTC.

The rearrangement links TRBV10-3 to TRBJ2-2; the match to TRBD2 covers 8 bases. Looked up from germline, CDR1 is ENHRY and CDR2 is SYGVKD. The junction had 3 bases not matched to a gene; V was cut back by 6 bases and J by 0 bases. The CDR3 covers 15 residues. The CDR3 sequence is CAIRLAGTNTGELFF. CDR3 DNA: TGTGCCATCAGATTAGCGGGAACGAACACCGGGGAGCTGTTTTTT.